This T cell receptor beta chain is drawn from a study of regulatory T cells in long-lasting Graves disease. Study-level findings and limits: Newly diagnosed disease favored TRBV20-1 and TRBJ2-1 over persistent disease.

Germline-derived CDR1 and CDR2 are PRHDT and FYEKMQ (reference sequence). The CDR3 spans 16 residues. V shed 1 base and J shed 8 bases, with 18 bases lying between them. Time point here: persistent/refractory GD, antithyroid drugs over 5 years with positive TRAb. Extracted RNA from PBMCs served as the source of the TCR library. A blood draw put around 9 milliliters of peripheral blood into EDTA tubes. For TCR beta, libraries came from iRepertoire HTBI primers and Arm-PCR of CDR3 regions. TCRdb re-called the multiplex PCR reads through MiXCR, storing one row per CDR3 protein. The profile shows roughly 400,000 distinct CDR3 sequences, around 21% of them singletons. This clonotype has ten or more counts. Antigen specificity is unknown.

The TCR sequence derives from a female donor with Graves disease. The specimen was peripheral blood mononuclear cells (PBMCs), collected when the disease was refractory, from a patient treated with antithyroid drugs. J is TRBJ2-1 and V is TRBV13; possibly TRBD1 for D (7 bases). The CDR3 nucleotides are TGTGCCAGCAGCTTAGCGTACGCAGGGGGGATCTATGAGCAGTTCTTC. This encodes CASSLAYAGGIYEQFF.